The T cell receptor beta chain described here comes from a study of OX40 agonist ivuxolimab in advanced cancers. For the study at large: Past anti-PD-1, anti-PD-L1 or anti-CTLA-4 therapy was accepted, and roughly 42% had received some.

Notes on the study in general: Expanded peripheral T-cell antigen specificity went undetermined.

V lost 5 bases and J lost 7; bases outside the gene matches: 9. The CDR3 runs to 15 residues. The V gene's germline CDR1 is LNHDA and CDR2 SQIVND (reference sequence). Blood got drawn at baseline, again on cycle 4 day 1, and then on cycle 7 day 1. Produced via immunoSEQ multiplex PCR; TCRdb's table is partial and in-frame only. The sample lists about 77,000 clones, around 87% seen once, with 5.5% to 6.5% in the top ten. Notes on this clone: Its antigen is still unknown.

The TCR sequence derives from an adult with an advanced solid tumor such as melanoma, head and neck, liver or kidney cancer. This chain uses TRBV19 with TRBJ2-1; 9 bases fit TRBD1. The specimen comprised CD4+ or CD8+ T cells sorted from blood, sampled in a trial of the OX40 agonist ivuxolimab. In DNA form, the CDR3 reads TGTGCCAGTAGTGCCGGGACAGGGCCCCGGAATGAGCAGTTCTTC. Encoded protein: CASSAGTGPRNEQFF.